The 14 T cell receptor beta chains listed next were all sequenced from one sample in a study of cytomegalovirus exposure and HLA in healthy donors. Clones were sequenced by immunoSEQ multiplex PCR, and TCRdb holds only the in-frame ones, with some missing. The sample includes 55,000 to 85,000 clones, about 94% of them seen just once. The sequencing sample was made of PBMCs. These receptor sequences come from a woman under 30 in good health and CMV-seronegative.

The rearrangement joins TRBV5-1 to TRBJ1-6, with 9 nucleotides matching TRBD1. This CDR3 has 15 residues. V was clipped by 7 bases and J by 8 bases; unmatched bases: 10. Germline CDR1 SGHRS, CDR2 YFSETQ. CDR3 amino acids: CASREQGAGDSPLHF. CDR3 nucleotides: TGCGCCAGCCGAGAACAGGGGGCCGGGGATTCACCCCTCCACTTT.

The chain couples TRBV2 to TRBJ2-4, with 10 bases matching TRBD2. The CDR3 is 13 amino acids. Germline trimming cut 8 bases from V and 3 bases from J; bases unmatched to any gene: 1. Per germline, CDR1 SNHLY and CDR2 FYNNEI. CDR3 protein: CASVAGGKNIQYF. The CDR3, as DNA: TGTGCCAGCGTAGCGGGGGGCAAAAACATTCAGTACTTC. The whole variable domain, remainder taken from reference TRBV2 and TRBJ2-4, is EPEVTQTPSHQVTQMGQEVILRCVPISNHLYFYWYRQILGQKVEFLVSFYNNEISEKSEIFDDQFSVERPDGSNFTLKIRSTKLEDSAMYFCASVAGGKNIQYFGAGTRLSVL.

This clone occurred once. V gene TRBV28 combines with J gene TRBJ1-5; perhaps TRBD1 as D (5 bases). Trimming removed 7 bases at V and 5 bases at J, with 18 bases between. Germline V lookup: CDR1 MDHEN, CDR2 SYDVKM. This CDR3 contains 15 residues. The CDR3 DNA reads TGTGCCAGCAACCCCGGGGGAATGAGGGATCAGCCCCAGCATTTT. Residues: CASNPGGMRDQPQHF.

The chain recombines TRBV7-8 with TRBJ1-1, with TRBD1 matching over 7 bases. CDR1 and CDR2 from the germline V gene are SGHVS and FQNEAQ. V gave up 5 bases and J gave up 1 base; unmatched junction bases: 7. This CDR3 spans 15 amino acids. Here the CDR3 reads CASSPDRVGNTEAFF. The CDR3 DNA reads as TGTGCCAGCAGCCCAGACAGGGTAGGGAACACTGAAGCTTTCTTT.

The V and J genes are TRBV25-1 and TRBJ2-3, with 8 nucleotides matching TRBD1. This CDR3 has 14 amino acids. The junction had 5 bases not matched to a gene; V was cut back by 3 bases and J by 6 bases. CDR1 MGHDK and CDR2 SYGVNS come from the germline V gene. In DNA, the CDR3 is TGTGCCAGCAGTGAGGCAGGGGGCGCGGATACGCAGTATTTT. Translation gives CASSEAGGADTQYF.

The gene calls are TRBV15 and TRBJ2-5, with D maybe TRBD2 (6 bases). The V gene's germline CDR1 is LNHNV and CDR2 YYDKDF (reference sequence). This CDR3 spans 15 amino acids. V was shortened by 1 base and J by 5 bases, with 14 bases between the two germline ends. The CDR3 loop reads CATSRAPTREETQYF. Written as DNA, the CDR3 is TGTGCCACCAGCAGAGCTCCGACTAGGGAGGAGACCCAGTACTTC.

The chain uses TRBV11-1 and TRBJ2-7; D is uncertain. This CDR3 contains 13 residues. The V gene lost 2 bases and the J gene lost 6 bases, with 11 bases spanning the gap. Germline V CDR1 and CDR2: SGHAT, FQDESV (reference sequence). This CDR3 is CASSLSRFSEQYF. The CDR3 coding sequence is TGTGCCAGCAGCTTATCCCGTTTCTCCGAGCAGTACTTC.

The chain employs TRBV19 and TRBJ1-2; 8 positions agree with TRBD1. The CDR3 extends over 19 amino acids. Germline CDR1 is LNHDA and CDR2 is SQIVND (reference sequence). Losses at the gene ends were 3 bases for V and 5 bases for J; bases not matched to a gene: 20. CDR3: CASSISSRQGALIRYGYTF. The CDR3 DNA reads as TGTGCCAGTAGTATCTCAAGCCGGCAGGGGGCCCTCATCAGGTATGGCTACACCTTC.

The chain recombines TRBV19 with TRBJ1-1; weak D call: TRBD1 (6 bases). Germline V lookup: CDR1 LNHDA, CDR2 SQIVND (reference sequence). Trimming stripped 3 bases from V and 1 base from J, with 9 bases between. This CDR3 region has 14 residues. CDR3 sequence: CASSMDRWNTEAFF. CDR3 nucleotide sequence: TGTGCCAGTAGTATGGACAGATGGAACACTGAAGCTTTCTTT.

CDR3 sequence reads: CASSLTGGQDTQYF. CDR3 sequence (DNA): TGTGCCAGTAGTCTTACGGGGGGGCAAGATACGCAGTATTTT. This rearrangement joins TRBV9 to TRBJ2-3; TRBD2 aligns across 8 bases. Germline-derived CDR1 and CDR2 are SGDLS and YYNGEE. CDR3 length: 14 residues. J lost 5 bases, V lost 8 bases, and 10 bases had no gene match.

The rearrangement links TRBV4-3 to TRBJ2-2; 14 bases align to TRBD2. V dropped 1 base and J dropped 6; count of bases not matched to a gene: 13. The CDR3 has 20 residues. Germline CDR1 LGHNA, CDR2 YSLEER. CDR3 nucleotide sequence: TGCGCCAGCAGCCAAGGTCAGACTAGCGGGGGGGCTTTTGATCCCGGGGAGCTGTTTTTT. Translating gives CASSQGQTSGGAFDPGELFF.

The chain employs TRBV6-5 and TRBJ1-1, with TRBD1 identical over 9 bases. The length of the CDR3 is 14 residues. Germline V gives CDR1 MNHEY, CDR2 SVGAGI. V lost 5 bases and J lost 0; bases outside the gene matches: 1. The CDR3 spells CASSDRGMNTEAFF. The CDR3, as DNA: TGTGCCAGCAGTGACAGGGGGATGAACACTGAAGCTTTCTTT.

The chain carries TRBV6-1 and TRBJ2-7; 12 positions agree with TRBD2. V trimming: 5 bases; J trimming: 4 bases; junction bases outside the gene matches: 3. The length of the CDR3 is 14 residues. Germline-derived CDR1 and CDR2 are MNHNS and SASEGT. This CDR3 reads CASSRLAGEYEQYF. The CDR3 DNA is TGTGCCAGCAGTCGACTAGCGGGAGAGTACGAGCAGTACTTC.

V gene TRBV6-5 combines with J gene TRBJ2-5, with 13 bases matching TRBD2. V shed 6 bases and J 3 bases; nucleotides not matched to a gene: 1. This CDR3 has 14 amino acids. Per the germline V gene, CDR1 is MNHEY and CDR2 is SVGAGI. The CDR3 region is CASSGLAGEETQYF. The CDR3 coding sequence is TGTGCCAGCAGCGGACTAGCGGGAGAAGAGACCCAGTACTTC.